This TCR beta chain was observed in a study of control samples from healthy donors and cancer patients. Profiled with immunoSEQ multiplex PCR; TCRdb holds only in-frame clones, not every one. This table holds roughly 150,000 clones, 80% to 90% found once. V lost 4 bases and J lost 7; bases outside the gene matches: 3. Germline lookup yields CDR1 SQVTM and CDR2 ANQGSEA. The CDR3 extends over 14 amino acids. The TCR was taken from a man aged 18 to 29 in good health. The chain has TRBV29-1 and TRBJ2-1, with TRBD2 matching over 14 bases. The sample comprised blood. CDR3 coding DNA: TGCAGCGTTGGGACTAGCGGGGGGAGGAATGAGCAGTTCTTC. Its translation is CSVGTSGGRNEQFF.